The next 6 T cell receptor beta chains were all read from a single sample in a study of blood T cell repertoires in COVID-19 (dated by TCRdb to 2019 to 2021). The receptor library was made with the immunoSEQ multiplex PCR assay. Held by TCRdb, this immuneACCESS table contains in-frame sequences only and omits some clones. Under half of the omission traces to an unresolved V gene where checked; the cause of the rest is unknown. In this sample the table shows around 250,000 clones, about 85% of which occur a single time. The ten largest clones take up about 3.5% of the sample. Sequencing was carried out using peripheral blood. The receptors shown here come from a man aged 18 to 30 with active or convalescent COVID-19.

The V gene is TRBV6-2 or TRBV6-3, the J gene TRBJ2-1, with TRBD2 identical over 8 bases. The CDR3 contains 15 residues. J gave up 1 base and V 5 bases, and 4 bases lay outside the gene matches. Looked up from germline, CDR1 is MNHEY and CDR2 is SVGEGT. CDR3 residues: CASSLSGSSYNEQFF. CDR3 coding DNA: TGTGCCAGCAGTCTCAGCGGGAGTTCCTACAATGAGCAGTTCTTC.

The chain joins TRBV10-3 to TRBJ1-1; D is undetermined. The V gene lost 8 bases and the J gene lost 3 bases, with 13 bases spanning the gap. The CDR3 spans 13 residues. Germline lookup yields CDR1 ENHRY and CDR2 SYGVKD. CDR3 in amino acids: CAIREDLDTEAFF. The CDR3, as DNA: TGTGCCATCCGAGAGGACTTGGACACTGAAGCTTTCTTT.

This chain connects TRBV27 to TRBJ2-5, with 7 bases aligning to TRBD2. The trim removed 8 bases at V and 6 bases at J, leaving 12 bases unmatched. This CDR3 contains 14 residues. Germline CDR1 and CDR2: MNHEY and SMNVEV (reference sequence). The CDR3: CASQTTSWTQTQYF. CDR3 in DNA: TGTGCCAGCCAAACGACTAGCTGGACGCAGACCCAGTACTTC.

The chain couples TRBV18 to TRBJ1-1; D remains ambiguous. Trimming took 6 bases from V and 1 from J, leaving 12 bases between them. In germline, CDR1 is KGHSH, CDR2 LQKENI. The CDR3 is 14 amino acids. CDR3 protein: CASSLEATNTEAFF. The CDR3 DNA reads TGTGCCAGCTCCCTCGAGGCTACGAACACTGAAGCTTTCTTT.

CDR3 sequence: CASVQGLENIQYF. In DNA, the CDR3 is TGTGCCAGCGTACAGGGATTGGAAAACATTCAGTACTTC. This chain connects TRBV28 to TRBJ2-4, with D possibly matching TRBD1 (6 bases). CDR3 length: 13 amino acids. The germline gives CDR1 MDHEN, CDR2 SYDVKM. The germline V and J ends were trimmed by 8 bases and 5 bases, with 13 bases remaining between them.

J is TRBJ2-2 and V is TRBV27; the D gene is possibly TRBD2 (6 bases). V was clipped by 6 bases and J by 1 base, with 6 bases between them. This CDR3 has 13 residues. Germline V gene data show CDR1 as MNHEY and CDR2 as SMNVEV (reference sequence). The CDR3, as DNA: TGTGCCAGCAGAGCGGGGAACACCGGGGAGCTGTTTTTT. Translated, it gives CASRAGNTGELFF.